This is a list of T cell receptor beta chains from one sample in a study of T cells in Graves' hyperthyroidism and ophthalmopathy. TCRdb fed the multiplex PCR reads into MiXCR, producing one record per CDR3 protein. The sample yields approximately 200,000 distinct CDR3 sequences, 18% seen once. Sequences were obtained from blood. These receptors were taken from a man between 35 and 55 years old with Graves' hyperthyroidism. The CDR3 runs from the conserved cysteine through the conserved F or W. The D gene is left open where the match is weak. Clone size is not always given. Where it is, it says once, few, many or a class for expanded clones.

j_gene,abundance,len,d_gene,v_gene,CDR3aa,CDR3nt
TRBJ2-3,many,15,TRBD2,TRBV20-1,CSARKANTGGDTQYF,TGCAGTGCTAGAAAGGCTAATACGGGAGGGGATACGCAGTATTTT
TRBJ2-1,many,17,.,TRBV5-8,CASRLQVFQGTYNEQFF,TGTGCCAGCAGACTGCAAGTATTTCAGGGAACCTACAATGAGCAGTTCTTC
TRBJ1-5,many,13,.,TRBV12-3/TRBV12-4,CASSLGGDQPQHF,TGTGCCAGCAGTTTAGGGGGGGATCAGCCCCAGCATTTT
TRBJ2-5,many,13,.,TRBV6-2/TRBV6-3,CASSPRLKETQYF,TGTGCCAGCAGTCCCCGGTTGAAGGAGACCCAGTACTTC
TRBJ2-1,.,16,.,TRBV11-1,CASSLGGAGPYNEQFF,TGTGCCAGCAGCTTAGGAGGGGCGGGTCCCTACAATGAGCAGTTCTTC
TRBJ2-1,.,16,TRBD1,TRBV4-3,CASSQDRGRLYNEQFF,TGCGCCAGCAGCCAAGATAGGGGGCGCCTTTACAATGAGCAGTTCTTC
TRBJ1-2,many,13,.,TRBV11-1,CASSFGGDYGYTF,TGTGCCAGCAGCTTTGGCGGAGACTATGGCTACACCTTC
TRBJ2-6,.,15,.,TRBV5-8,CASSSPGAGANVLTF,TGTGCCAGCAGCTCGCCGGGGGCTGGGGCCAACGTCCTGACTTTC
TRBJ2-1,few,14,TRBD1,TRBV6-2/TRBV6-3,CASTFRDRGNEQFF,TGTGCCAGCACGTTCCGAGACAGGGGGAATGAGCAGTTCTTC
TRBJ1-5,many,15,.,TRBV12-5,CASGPGHTSNQPQHF,TGTGCTAGTGGGCCGGGACATACTAGCAATCAGCCCCAGCATTTT
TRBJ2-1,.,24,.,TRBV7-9,CASSSTGPGANVLTFGAAYNEQFF,.
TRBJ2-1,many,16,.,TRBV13,CASSSRDPSSYNEQFF,TGTGCCAGCAGCTCCCGGGACCCGAGCTCCTACAATGAGCAGTTCTTC
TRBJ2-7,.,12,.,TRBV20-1,CSSLGGSYEQYF,TGCAGCTCCCTCGGCGGCTCCTACGAGCAGTACTTC
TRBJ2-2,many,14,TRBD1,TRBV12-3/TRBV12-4,CASTSTGHTGELFF,TGTGCCAGCACCTCGACAGGGCACACCGGGGAGCTGTTTTTT
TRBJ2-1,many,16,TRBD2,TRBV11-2,CASRTIGGGKGNEQFF,TGTGCCAGCAGAACAATTGGGGGGGGAAAGGGCAATGAGCAGTTCTTC
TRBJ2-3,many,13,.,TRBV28,CASSRDRTDTQYF,TGTGCCAGCAGCAGGGACCGCACAGATACGCAGTATTTT